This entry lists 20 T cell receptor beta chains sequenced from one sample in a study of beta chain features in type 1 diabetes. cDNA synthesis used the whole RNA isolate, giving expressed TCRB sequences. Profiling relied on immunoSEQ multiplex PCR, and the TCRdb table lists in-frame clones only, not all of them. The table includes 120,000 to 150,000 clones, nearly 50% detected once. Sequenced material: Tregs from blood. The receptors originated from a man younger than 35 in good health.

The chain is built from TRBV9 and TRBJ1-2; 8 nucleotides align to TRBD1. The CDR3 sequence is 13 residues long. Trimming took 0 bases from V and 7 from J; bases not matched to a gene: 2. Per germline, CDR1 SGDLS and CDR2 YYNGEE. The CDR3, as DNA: TGTGCCAGCAGCGTAGCAGGGGGCTCTGGCTACACCTTC. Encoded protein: CASSVAGGSGYTF.

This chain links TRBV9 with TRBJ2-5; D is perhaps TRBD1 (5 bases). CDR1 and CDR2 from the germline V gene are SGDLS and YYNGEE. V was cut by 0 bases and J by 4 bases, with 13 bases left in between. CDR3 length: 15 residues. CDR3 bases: TGTGCCAGCAGCGTAGGAATCCAGGGTAGAGAGACCCAGTACTTC. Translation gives CASSVGIQGRETQYF.

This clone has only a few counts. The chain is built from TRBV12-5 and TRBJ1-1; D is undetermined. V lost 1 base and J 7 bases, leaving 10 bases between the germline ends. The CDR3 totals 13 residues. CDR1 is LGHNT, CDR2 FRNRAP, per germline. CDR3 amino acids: CASGLAPGVEAFF. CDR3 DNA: TGTGCTAGTGGTTTGGCCCCGGGTGTTGAAGCTTTCTTT.

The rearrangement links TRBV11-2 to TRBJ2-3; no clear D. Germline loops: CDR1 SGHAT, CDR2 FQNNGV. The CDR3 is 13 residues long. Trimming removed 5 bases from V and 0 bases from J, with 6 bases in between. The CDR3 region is CASSLTSTDTQYF. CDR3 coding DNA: TGTGCCAGCAGCCTGACAAGCACAGATACGCAGTATTTT.

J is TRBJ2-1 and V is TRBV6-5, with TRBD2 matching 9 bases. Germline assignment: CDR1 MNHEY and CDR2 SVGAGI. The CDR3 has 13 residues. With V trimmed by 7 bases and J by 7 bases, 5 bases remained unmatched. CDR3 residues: CASTRSGRNEQFF. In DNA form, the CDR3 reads TGTGCCAGCACCCGAAGCGGGAGGAATGAGCAGTTCTTC.

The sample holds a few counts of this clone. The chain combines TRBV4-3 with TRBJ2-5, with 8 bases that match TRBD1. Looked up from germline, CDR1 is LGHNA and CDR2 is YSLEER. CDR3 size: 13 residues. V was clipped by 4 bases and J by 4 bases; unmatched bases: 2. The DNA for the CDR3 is TGCGCCAGCAGCCTGACAGGGGCAGAGACCCAGTACTTC. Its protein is CASSLTGAETQYF.

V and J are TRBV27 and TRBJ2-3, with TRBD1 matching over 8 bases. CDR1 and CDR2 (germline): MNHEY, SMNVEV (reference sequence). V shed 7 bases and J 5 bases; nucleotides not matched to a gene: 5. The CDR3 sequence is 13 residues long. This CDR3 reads CASTAGGEDTQYF. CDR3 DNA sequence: TGTGCCAGCACGGCAGGGGGCGAAGATACGCAGTATTTT.

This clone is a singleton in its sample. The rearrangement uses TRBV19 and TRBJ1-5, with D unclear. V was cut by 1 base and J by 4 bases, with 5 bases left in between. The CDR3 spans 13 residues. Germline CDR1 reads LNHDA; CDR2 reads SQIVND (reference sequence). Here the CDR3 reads CASSIVRNQPQHF. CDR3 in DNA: TGTGCCAGTAGTATAGTCAGAAATCAGCCCCAGCATTTT. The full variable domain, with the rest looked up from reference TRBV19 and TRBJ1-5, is DGGITQSPKYLFRKEGQNVTLSCEQNLNHDAMYWYRQDPGQGLRLIYYSQIVNDFQKGDIAEGYSVSREKKESFPLTVTSAQKNPTAFYLCASSIVRNQPQHFGDGTRLSIL.

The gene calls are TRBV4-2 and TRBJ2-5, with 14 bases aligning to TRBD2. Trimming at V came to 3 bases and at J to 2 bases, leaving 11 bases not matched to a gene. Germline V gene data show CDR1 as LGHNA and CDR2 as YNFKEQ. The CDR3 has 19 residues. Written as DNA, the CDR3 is TGTGCCAGCAGCCATTTCTGGACTAGCGGGGGGTACCAACAAGAGACCCAGTACTTC. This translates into CASSHFWTSGGYQQETQYF.

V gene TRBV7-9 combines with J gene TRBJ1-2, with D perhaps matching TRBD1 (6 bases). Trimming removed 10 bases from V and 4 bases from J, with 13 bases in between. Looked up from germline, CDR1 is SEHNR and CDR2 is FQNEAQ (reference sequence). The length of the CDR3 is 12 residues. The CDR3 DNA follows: TGTGCCACGGCGGGGGCAGGCTATGGCTACACCTTC. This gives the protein CATAGAGYGYTF.

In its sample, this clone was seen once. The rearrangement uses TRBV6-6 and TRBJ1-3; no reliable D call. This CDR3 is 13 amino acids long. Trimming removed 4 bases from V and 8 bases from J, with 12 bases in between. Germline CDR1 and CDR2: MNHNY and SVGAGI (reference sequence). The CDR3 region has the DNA TGTGCCAGCAGTTTACCGGGGTCGGACACCATATATTTT. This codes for CASSLPGSDTIYF.

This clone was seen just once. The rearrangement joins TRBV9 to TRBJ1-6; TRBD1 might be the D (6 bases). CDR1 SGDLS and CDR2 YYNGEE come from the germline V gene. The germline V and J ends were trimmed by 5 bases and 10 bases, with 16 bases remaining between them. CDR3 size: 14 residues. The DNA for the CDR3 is TGTGCCAGCAGTGCTGGACAGATCGGGTCACCCCTCCACTTT. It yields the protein CASSAGQIGSPLHF.

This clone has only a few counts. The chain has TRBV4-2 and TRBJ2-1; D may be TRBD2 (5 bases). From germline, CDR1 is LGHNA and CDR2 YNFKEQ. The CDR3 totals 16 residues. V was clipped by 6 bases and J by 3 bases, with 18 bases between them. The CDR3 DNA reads TGTGCCAGCAGAGACTCAAGAGCGGAGGTCTACAATGAGCAGTTCTTC. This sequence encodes CASRDSRAEVYNEQFF.

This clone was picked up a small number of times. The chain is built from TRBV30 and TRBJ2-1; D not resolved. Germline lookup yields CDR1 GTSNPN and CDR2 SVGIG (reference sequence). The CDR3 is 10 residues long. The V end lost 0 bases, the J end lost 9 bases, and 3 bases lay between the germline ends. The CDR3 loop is CAWSVSEQFF. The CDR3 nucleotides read TGTGCCTGGAGTGTCAGTGAGCAGTTCTTC.

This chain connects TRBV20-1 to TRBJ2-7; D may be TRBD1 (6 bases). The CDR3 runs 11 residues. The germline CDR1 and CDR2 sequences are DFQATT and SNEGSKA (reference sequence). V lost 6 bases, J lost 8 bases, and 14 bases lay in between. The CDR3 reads CSAGDITQQYF. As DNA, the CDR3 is TGCAGTGCGGGGGACATAACTCAGCAGTACTTC.

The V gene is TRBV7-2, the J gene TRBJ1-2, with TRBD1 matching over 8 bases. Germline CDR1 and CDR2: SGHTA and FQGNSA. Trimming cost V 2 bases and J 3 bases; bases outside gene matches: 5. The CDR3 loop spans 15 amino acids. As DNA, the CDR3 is TGTGCCAGCAGCTTAATAGGGGGACAGGACTATGGCTACACCTTC. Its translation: CASSLIGGQDYGYTF.

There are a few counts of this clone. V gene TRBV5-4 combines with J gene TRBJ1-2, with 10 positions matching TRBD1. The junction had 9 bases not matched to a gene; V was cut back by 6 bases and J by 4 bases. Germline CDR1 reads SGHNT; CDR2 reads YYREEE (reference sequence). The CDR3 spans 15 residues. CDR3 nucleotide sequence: TGTGCCAGCAAGTCCGGGACAGGGGAAACCTATGGCTACACCTTC. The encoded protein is CASKSGTGETYGYTF. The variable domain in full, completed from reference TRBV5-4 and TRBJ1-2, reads ETGVTQSPTHLIKTRGQQVTLRCSSQSGHNTVSWYQQALGQGPQFIFQYYREEENGRGNFPPRFSGLQFPNYSSELNVNALELDDSALYLCASKSGTGETYGYTFGSGTRLTVV.

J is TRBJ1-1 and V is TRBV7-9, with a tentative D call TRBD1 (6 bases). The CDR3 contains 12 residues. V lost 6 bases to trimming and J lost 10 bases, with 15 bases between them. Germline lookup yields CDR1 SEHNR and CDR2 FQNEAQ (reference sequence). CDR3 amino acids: CASSKRGTLAFF. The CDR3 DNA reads TGTGCCAGCAGTAAGAGGGGGACCTTAGCTTTCTTT.

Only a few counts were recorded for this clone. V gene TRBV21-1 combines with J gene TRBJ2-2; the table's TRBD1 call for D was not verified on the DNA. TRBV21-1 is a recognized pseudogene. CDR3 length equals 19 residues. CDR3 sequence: CASSPQGGISITNTGELFF. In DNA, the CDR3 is TGTGCCAGCAGCCCCCAAGGGGGCATCTCTATTACGAACACCGGGGAGCTGTTTTTT.

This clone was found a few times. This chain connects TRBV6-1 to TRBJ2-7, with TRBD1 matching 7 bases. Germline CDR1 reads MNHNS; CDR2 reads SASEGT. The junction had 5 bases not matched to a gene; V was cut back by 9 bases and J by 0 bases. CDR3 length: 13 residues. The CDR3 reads CASDRDSSYEQYF. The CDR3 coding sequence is TGTGCCAGTGACCGGGACAGCTCCTACGAGCAGTACTTC.